The 9 T cell receptor beta chains below come from one sample, sequenced in a study of blood T cell repertoires in COVID-19. The data were produced by immunoSEQ multiplex PCR, yet TCRdb's version contains in-frame clones alone and is incomplete. This sample carries about 320,000 clones, more than 90% of them seen once, and the ten largest clones take around 3.9%. Sequencing used PBMCs or T cells enriched from blood (not recorded which). The receptor source for this set is a woman between 25 and 40 years old who had been exposed to COVID-19.

The V gene is TRBV6-2 or TRBV6-3, the J gene TRBJ1-3, with D tentatively TRBD1 (5 bases). V lost 5 bases to trimming and J lost 0 bases, with 11 bases between them. This CDR3 has 15 residues. Germline loops: CDR1 MNHEY, CDR2 SVGEGT. CDR3 amino acids: CASSLGHYSGNTIYF. Here the CDR3 DNA reads TGTGCCAGCAGTCTCGGACACTACTCTGGAAACACCATATATTTT.

The rearrangement links TRBV11-2 to TRBJ1-1; D remains unclear. Per germline, CDR1 SGHAT and CDR2 FQNNGV. Between the trimmed V and J ends, which lost 4 bases and 3 bases, there was a span of 9 bases. The CDR3 runs to 13 residues. The chain's CDR3 is CASSWEADTEAFF. CDR3 in DNA: TGTGCCAGCAGCTGGGAGGCTGACACTGAAGCTTTCTTT.

V usage is TRBV4-1 and J usage is TRBJ1-5; unclear D gene. CDR3 length: 16 amino acids. The germline V gene has CDR1 MGHRA and CDR2 YSYEKL. V gave up 0 bases and J gave up 6 bases, with 15 bases separating them. In DNA, the CDR3 is TGCGCCAGCAGCCAAGATTGGGGAGGGTTTGGTCAGCCCCAGCATTTT. Protein: CASSQDWGGFGQPQHF.

This chain connects TRBV27 to TRBJ2-1; possibly TRBD2 for D (6 bases). Trimming pared 6 bases from V and 4 bases from J, leaving 16 bases between. Germline V CDR1 and CDR2: MNHEY, SMNVEV (reference sequence). This CDR3 has 15 residues. The CDR3 sequence is CASSLGAGIYNEQFF. In nucleotides, the CDR3 is TGTGCCAGCAGCCTAGGGGCGGGGATATACAATGAGCAGTTCTTC.

The chain combines TRBV6-2 or TRBV6-3 with TRBJ1-1; the D is unclear. The CDR3 has 16 residues. V was cut by 0 bases and J by 1 base, with 12 bases left in between. Germline V gives CDR1 MNHEY, CDR2 SVGEGT. This CDR3 reads CASSYSTGTRNTEAFF. CDR3 nucleotide sequence: TGTGCCAGCAGTTACTCGACTGGTACCCGGAACACTGAAGCTTTCTTT.

The chain recombines TRBV29-1 with TRBJ2-3; TRBD1 matches at 9 bases. The junction had 9 bases not matched to a gene; V was cut back by 7 bases and J by 4 bases. Germline loops: CDR1 SQVTM, CDR2 ANQGSEA. The CDR3 is 14 amino acids. The CDR3 DNA is TGCAGCGCAGCCCTGGACAGGGGATCAGATACGCAGTATTTT. Translating it yields CSAALDRGSDTQYF.

The chain couples TRBV5-6 to TRBJ1-2; no clear D. In germline, CDR1 is SGHDT, CDR2 YYEEEE. The length of the CDR3 is 11 residues. Trimming left V 1 base short and J 8 bases short, with 6 bases between. The CDR3 DNA reads TGTGCCAGCAGCTTGAGAGGGGGCTACACCTTC. Protein product: CASSLRGGYTF.

The CDR3 region is CASGGGQASNQPQHF. The CDR3 DNA follows: TGTGCCAGCGGGGGGGGACAGGCGAGCAATCAGCCCCAGCATTTT. This chain links TRBV5-8 with TRBJ1-5, with TRBD1 identical over 8 bases. The length of the CDR3 is 15 residues. The V gene's germline CDR1 is SGHTS and CDR2 YDEGEE. The J segment lost 1 base and the V segment lost 7 bases, leaving 7 bases of the junction unmatched.

The chain couples TRBV14 to TRBJ1-1, with a weak D call TRBD1 (5 bases). CDR1 and CDR2 from the germline V gene are SGHDN and FVKESK. This CDR3 comprises 14 residues. V lost 4 bases to trimming and J lost 1 base, with 10 bases between them. CDR3 amino acids: CASSPTVTNTEAFF. CDR3 coding DNA: TGTGCCAGCAGCCCGACAGTTACGAACACTGAAGCTTTCTTT.